These T cell receptor beta chains were read from a single sample in a study of lung T cells in sarcoidosis with Löfgren's syndrome. One entry per CDR3 protein, called by TCRdb with MiXCR from the reads. This repertoire shows around 60,000 distinct CDR3 sequences, roughly 20% found once; its top ten account for about 2.2%. The sequenced material came from CD4+ T cells from PBMCs. The source of these receptors is a human donor with sarcoidosis (Löfgren's syndrome or another form), or a control subject (not recorded which). CDR3s include the opening cysteine and the closing phenylalanine or tryptophan. Each record gives: J gene, V gene, CDR3 length, clone size, D gene, CDR3 DNA, CDR3 protein. D genes are given only for firm matches. Clone size is not always given. Where it is, it says once, few, many or a class for expanded clones.

TRBJ1-2 | TRBV12-3/TRBV12-4 | 15 | few | NA | TGTGCCAGCAGTCGGTACAGGGTTTCCCACTATGGCTACACCTTC | CASSRYRVSHYGYTF
TRBJ2-3 | TRBV24-1 | 13 | many | NA | TGTGCCACCGGGGCAGGGGCCACAGATACGCAGTATTTT | CATGAGATDTQYF
TRBJ2-3 | TRBV5-1 | 15 | NA | NA | TGCGCCAGCACCTGGGGGCGTTATCGCACAGATACGCAGTATTTT | CASTWGRYRTDTQYF
TRBJ1-5 | TRBV20-1 | 13 | many | NA | TGCAGTGGTTGGGAGGACGTCAATCAGCCCCAGCATTTT | CSGWEDVNQPQHF
TRBJ1-6 | TRBV20-1 | 15 | few | TRBD1 | TGCAGTGCTAGAGATGCCGGGACAGACAATTCACCCCTCCACTTT | CSARDAGTDNSPLHF
TRBJ1-3 | TRBV28 | 15 | NA | NA | TGTGCCAGCAGTATAGGGAGAAGCTCTGGAAACATCATATATTTT | CASSIGRSSGNIIYF
TRBJ2-1 | TRBV10-3 | 14 | NA | NA | TGTGCCATCAGTCGGGGAGTTCAATACAATGAGCAGTTCTTC | CAISRGVQYNEQFF
TRBJ2-7 | TRBV10-2 | 14 | NA | TRBD2 | TGCGCCAGCAGTAAAAGCGGGGCGACCTACGGGCAGTACTTC | CASSKSGATYGQYF
TRBJ1-5 | TRBV7-9 | 16 | many | NA | TGTGCCAGCAGCTTAGCGTCAGGGATGATAAATCAGCCCCAGCATTTT | CASSLASGMINQPQHF
TRBJ2-1 | TRBV5-1 | 14 | few | TRBD1 | TGCGCCAGCAGCTTAGGACAGGTGGGCAATGAGCAGTTCTTC | CASSLGQVGNEQFF
TRBJ2-1 | TRBV20-1 | 14 | many | TRBD2 | TGCAGTGCTGGGGACAGCGGGGGGGTCGATGAGCAGTTCTTC | CSAGDSGGVDEQFF
TRBJ2-1 | TRBV19 | 13 | few | TRBD2 | TGTGCCACATCCAGCGGGAACTTGGATGAGCAGTTCTTC | CATSSGNLDEQFF
TRBJ1-3 | TRBV9 | 16 | NA | NA | TGTGCCAGCAGCGTCCGCGAGTGGGACTCTGGAAACACCATATATTTT | CASSVREWDSGNTIYF
TRBJ1-6 | TRBV2 | 13 | many | NA | TGTGCCAGCAGTGAAACGGGAAATTCACCCCTCCACTTT | CASSETGNSPLHF
TRBJ2-5 | TRBV28 | 16 | many | NA | TGTGCCAGCAGTCCCCCGGGGTTCGATATGGCTTCGACCCAGTACTTC | CASSPPGFDMASTQYF
TRBJ2-1 | TRBV6-1 | 17 | NA | TRBD2 | TGTGCCAGCAATGGGCTGGGGGGGAAGGGGTCCTACAATGAGCAGTTCTTC | CASNGLGGKGSYNEQFF
TRBJ1-2 | TRBV4-3 | 19 | many | NA | TGCGCCAGCAGCCAAGATACCCCCCAAGGAGGGTCTGTAAACTATGGCTACACCTTC | CASSQDTPQGGSVNYGYTF
TRBJ1-3 | TRBV28 | 13 | many | NA | TGTGCCAGCAGTTGGGAATCTGGAAACACCATATATTTT | CASSWESGNTIYF
TRBJ2-5 | TRBV29-1 | 14 | many | NA | TGCAGCGTTGAAGATCACGAGGGGTGCGAGACCCAGTACTTC | CSVEDHEGCETQYF
TRBJ2-7 | TRBV19 | 15 | NA | TRBD1 | TGTGCCAGTAGTAGTACAGGGGGTAGCTCCTACGAGCAGTACTTC | CASSSTGGSSYEQYF
TRBJ2-7 | TRBV15 | 15 | many | NA | TGTGCCACCAGCAGGGGAGGGACACCCGGCTACGAGCAGTACTTC | CATSRGGTPGYEQYF
TRBJ2-1 | TRBV4-2 | 16 | medium-sized | TRBD2 | TGTGCCAGCAGCCAAGATTCGGGACTAGCGTACAATGAGCAGTTCTTC | CASSQDSGLAYNEQFF
TRBJ1-6 | TRBV11-2 | 13 | NA | NA | TGTGCCAGCAGCTTACGGGGTCTAACACCCCTCCACTTT | CASSLRGLTPLHF
TRBJ1-2 | TRBV12-3/TRBV12-4 | 14 | many | TRBD1 | TGTGCCAGCAGCCTGCAGGGGGGAAACTATGGCTACACCTTC | CASSLQGGNYGYTF
TRBJ2-1 | TRBV10-3 | 12 | many | NA | TGTGCCATCAGGGAGGATCATGATGAGCAGTTCTTC | CAIREDHDEQFF
TRBJ2-3 | TRBV7-2 | 15 | many | NA | TGTGCCAGCAGCTCGACGGGTTATAGCACAGATACGCAGTATTTT | CASSSTGYSTDTQYF
TRBJ1-6 | TRBV20-1 | 17 | many | NA | TGCAGTGCTAGAGATGTCTCGAGGAGCTCCTATAATTCACCCCTCCACTTT | CSARDVSRSSYNSPLHF
TRBJ2-7 | TRBV28 | 15 | many | NA | TGTGCCAGCTACGAGCGGGCCGAGCGATCCTACGAGCAGTACTTC | CASYERAERSYEQYF
TRBJ1-1 | TRBV2 | 13 | NA | NA | TGTGCCAGCAGTCAAAAGTCAGAAACCGAAGCTTTCTTT | CASSQKSETEAFF
TRBJ2-6 | TRBV2 | 16 | many | TRBD1 | TGTGCCAGCAGGCCCAGGGAGGGACAGGGGACCAACGTCCTGACTTTC | CASRPREGQGTNVLTF
TRBJ1-5 | TRBV11-2 | 13 | NA | NA | TGTGCCAGCAGCTTAGCAGGGTCTCAGCCCCAGCATTTT | CASSLAGSQPQHF
TRBJ2-3 | TRBV18 | 15 | few | NA | TGTGCCAGCTCGCCGACAGGACATTATGGGGATACGCAGTATTTT | CASSPTGHYGDTQYF
TRBJ1-6 | TRBV5-4 | 13 | few | NA | TGTGCCAGCAGTCCTGACCAATTCGGACCCCTCCACTTT | CASSPDQFGPLHF
TRBJ2-3 | TRBV4-1 | 16 | NA | NA | TGCGCCAGCAGCGGCCGCCGGGACCCAGGGACAGATACGCAGTATTTT | CASSGRRDPGTDTQYF
TRBJ2-2 | TRBV24-1 | 14 | NA | NA | TGTGCCACCATACCCGGGAGAGGCTCCGGGGAGCTGTTTTTT | CATIPGRGSGELFF
TRBJ2-5 | TRBV18 | 14 | few | TRBD1 | TGTGCCAGCTCACCAAAGGGGGCCACGGAGACCCAGTACTTC | CASSPKGATETQYF
TRBJ1-1 | TRBV29-1 | 13 | many | TRBD1 | TGCAGCGTTGGGAGACAGGGGGCCACTGAAGCTTTCTTT | CSVGRQGATEAFF
TRBJ1-1 | TRBV2 | 14 | many | NA | TGTGCCAGCAGTGGGAAAACAGGGAGACCTGAAGCTTTCTTT | CASSGKTGRPEAFF
TRBJ2-7 | TRBV6-6 | 17 | many | TRBD2 | TGTGCCAGCAGTTACGTCGGGGGGACGGGGGTTGGAGACGAGCAGTACTTC | CASSYVGGTGVGDEQYF
TRBJ2-2 | TRBV10-1 | 12 | NA | NA | TGCGCCAGCAGGCAAGCTACCGGGGAGCTGTTTTTT | CASRQATGELFF
TRBJ1-2 | TRBV6-1 | 13 | many | TRBD1 | TGTGCCAGCAGGGGGACAGGGATTTTTGGCTACACCTTC | CASRGTGIFGYTF
TRBJ1-4 | TRBV5-1 | 15 | many | TRBD1 | TGTGCCAGCAGCTTAGCCGGGACAGGGAGTGAAAAACTGTTTTTT | CASSLAGTGSEKLFF
TRBJ1-2 | TRBV20-1 | 13 | many | NA | TGCAGTGCCCCCGTTGGCCAGGGTTATGGCTACACCTTC | CSAPVGQGYGYTF
TRBJ1-5 | TRBV6-4 | 17 | many | TRBD1 | TGTGCCGTCCCTCCGGGACAGGGGATTTATAGCAATCAGCCCCAGCATTTT | CAVPPGQGIYSNQPQHF
TRBJ2-3 | TRBV12-3/TRBV12-4 | 14 | few | TRBD2 | TGTGCCAGCAGTTTAACGGGGGGAGACGGTACGCAGTATTTT | CASSLTGGDGTQYF
TRBJ1-4 | TRBV4-3 | 15 | NA | NA | TGCGCCAGCAGCCAAGATGGGGGGACTAATGAAAAACTGTTTTTT | CASSQDGGTNEKLFF